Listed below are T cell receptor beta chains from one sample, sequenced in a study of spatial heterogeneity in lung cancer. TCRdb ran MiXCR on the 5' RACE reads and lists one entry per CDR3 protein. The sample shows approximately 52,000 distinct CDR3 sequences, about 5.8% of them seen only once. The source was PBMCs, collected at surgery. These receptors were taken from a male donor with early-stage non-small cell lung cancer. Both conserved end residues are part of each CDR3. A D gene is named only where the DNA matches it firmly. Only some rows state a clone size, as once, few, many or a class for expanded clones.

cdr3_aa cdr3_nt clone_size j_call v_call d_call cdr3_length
CASTTESYNEQFF TGTGCCAGCACCACCGAATCCTACAATGAGCAGTTCTTC many TRBJ2-1 TRBV2 - 13
CASSVTGTGNYGYTF TGTGCCAGTAGTGTAACCGGGACAGGGAACTATGGCTACACCTTC many TRBJ1-2 TRBV19 TRBD1 15
CASSPRTSGSGSGNEQFF TGTGCCAGTAGTCCGAGGACTAGCGGGAGCGGTTCGGGGAATGAGCAGTTCTTC few TRBJ2-1 TRBV19 TRBD2 18
CASSDYLGPSTGYTF TGTGCCAGCAGCGACTACCTGGGACCAAGTACTGGCTACACCTTC many TRBJ1-2 TRBV7-2 - 15
CAITTGTSVGSYNEQFF TGTGCCATCACAACCGGGACTAGCGTGGGGTCCTACAATGAGCAGTTCTTC - TRBJ2-1 TRBV7-9 TRBD2 17
CASSQDPIDRAQVSSQYF TGCGCCAGCAGCCAAGATCCCATTGACAGGGCCCAAGTGAGTTCGCAGTATTTT many TRBJ2-3 TRBV4-1 TRBD1 18
CASSQDWTSGSYEQYF TGTGCCAGCAGCCAAGATTGGACTAGCGGGAGCTACGAGCAGTACTTC many TRBJ2-7 TRBV3-1 TRBD2 16
CASSLGRSSGANVLTF TGTGCCAGCAGTTTAGGACGGAGCTCTGGGGCCAACGTCCTGACTTTC many TRBJ2-6 TRBV12-3/TRBV12-4 - 16
CASSQEASDYNEQFF TGCGCCAGCAGCCAAGAAGCTAGCGACTACAATGAGCAGTTCTTC many TRBJ2-1 TRBV4-3 - 15
CASSLERGNEQFF TGTGCCAGCAGCTTAGAGCGGGGTAATGAGCAGTTCTTC many TRBJ2-1 TRBV7-2 TRBD2 13
CASTPRGFATNEKLFF TGTGCCAGTACCCCCCGAGGGTTTGCAACTAATGAAAAACTGTTTTTT many TRBJ1-4 TRBV19 - 16
CSARSPGQGANYGYTF TGCAGTGCTAGATCCCCCGGACAGGGGGCTAACTATGGCTACACCTTC many TRBJ1-2 TRBV20-1 TRBD1 16
CSASRTGDYGYTF TGCAGTGCTAGCCGGACAGGGGACTATGGCTACACCTTC few TRBJ1-2 TRBV20-1 TRBD1 13
CASSLIAGIYNEQFF TGTGCCAGCAGCTTGATAGCGGGGATTTACAATGAGCAGTTCTTC - TRBJ2-1 TRBV5-5 TRBD2 15